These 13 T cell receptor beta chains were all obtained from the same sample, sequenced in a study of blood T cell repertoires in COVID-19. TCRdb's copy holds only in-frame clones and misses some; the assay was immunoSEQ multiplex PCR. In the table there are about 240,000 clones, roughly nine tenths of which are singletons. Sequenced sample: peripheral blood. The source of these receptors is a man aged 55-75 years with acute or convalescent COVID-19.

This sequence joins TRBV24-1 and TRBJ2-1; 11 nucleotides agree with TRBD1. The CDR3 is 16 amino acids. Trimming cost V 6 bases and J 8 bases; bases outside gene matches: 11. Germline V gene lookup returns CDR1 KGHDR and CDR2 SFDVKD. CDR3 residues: CATSRRGQGVWDEQFF. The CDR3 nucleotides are TGTGCCACCAGTCGTAGGGGACAGGGGGTGTGGGATGAGCAGTTCTTC.

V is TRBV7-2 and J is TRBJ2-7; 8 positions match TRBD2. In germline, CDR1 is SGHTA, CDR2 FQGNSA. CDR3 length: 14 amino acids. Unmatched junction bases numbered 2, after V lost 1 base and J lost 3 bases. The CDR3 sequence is CASSLERGYYEQYF. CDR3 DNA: TGTGCCAGCAGCTTAGAGCGGGGGTACTACGAGCAGTACTTC.

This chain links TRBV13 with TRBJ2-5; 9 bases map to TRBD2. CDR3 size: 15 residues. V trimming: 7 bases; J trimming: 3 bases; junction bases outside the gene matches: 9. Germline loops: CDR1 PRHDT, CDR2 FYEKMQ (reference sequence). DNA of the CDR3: TGTGCCAGCACCGCGACTAGCGGAAGAAAAGAGACCCAGTACTTC. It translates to CASTATSGRKETQYF.

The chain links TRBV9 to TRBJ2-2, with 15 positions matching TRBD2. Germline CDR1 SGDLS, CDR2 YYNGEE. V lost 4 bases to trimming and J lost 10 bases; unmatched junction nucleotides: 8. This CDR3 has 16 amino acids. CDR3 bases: TGTGCCAGCAGCACTCGGACTAGCGGGAGGGTAGAGGAGCTGTTTTTT. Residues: CASSTRTSGRVEELFF.

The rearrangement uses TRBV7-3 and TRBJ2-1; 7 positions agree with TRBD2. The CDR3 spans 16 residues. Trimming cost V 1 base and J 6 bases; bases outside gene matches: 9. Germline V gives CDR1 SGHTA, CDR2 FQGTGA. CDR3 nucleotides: TGTGCCAGCAGCTTAAGGGTAATGGGACTAATCAATGAGCAGTTCTTC. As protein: CASSLRVMGLINEQFF.

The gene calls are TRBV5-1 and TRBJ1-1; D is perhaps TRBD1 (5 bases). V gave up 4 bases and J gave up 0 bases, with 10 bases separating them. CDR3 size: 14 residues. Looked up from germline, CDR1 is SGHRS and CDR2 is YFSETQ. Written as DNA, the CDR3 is TGCGCCAGCAGCGCGGGACTCTTGAACACTGAAGCTTTCTTT. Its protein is CASSAGLLNTEAFF.

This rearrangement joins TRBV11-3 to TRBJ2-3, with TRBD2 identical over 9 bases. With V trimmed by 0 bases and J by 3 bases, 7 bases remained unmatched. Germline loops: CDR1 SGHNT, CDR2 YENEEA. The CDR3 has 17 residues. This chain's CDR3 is CASSLDSTTSGTDTQYF. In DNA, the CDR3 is TGTGCCAGCAGCTTAGATAGTACGACTAGCGGTACAGATACGCAGTATTTT.

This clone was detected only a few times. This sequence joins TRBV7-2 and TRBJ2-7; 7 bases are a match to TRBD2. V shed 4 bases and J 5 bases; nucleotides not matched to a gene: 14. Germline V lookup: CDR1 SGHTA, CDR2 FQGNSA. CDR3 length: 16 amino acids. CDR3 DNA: TGTGCCAGCAGCTCGGAGACCCGGGGGGTGAGTCACGAGCAGTACTTC. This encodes CASSSETRGVSHEQYF.

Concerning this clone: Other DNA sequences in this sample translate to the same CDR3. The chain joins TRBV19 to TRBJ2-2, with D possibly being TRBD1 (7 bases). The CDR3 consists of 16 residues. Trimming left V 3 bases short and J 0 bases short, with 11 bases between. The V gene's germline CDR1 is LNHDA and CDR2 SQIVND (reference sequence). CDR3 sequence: CASSIGGTANTGELFF. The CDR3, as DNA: TGTGCCAGTAGTATTGGCGGGACAGCGAACACCGGGGAGCTGTTTTTT.

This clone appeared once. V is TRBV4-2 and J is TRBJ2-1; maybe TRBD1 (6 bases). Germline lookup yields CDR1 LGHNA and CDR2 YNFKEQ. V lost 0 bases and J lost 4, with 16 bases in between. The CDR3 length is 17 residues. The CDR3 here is CASSQDSLGARYNEQFF. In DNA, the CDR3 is TGTGCCAGCAGCCAAGATAGTCTGGGGGCGAGATACAATGAGCAGTTCTTC.

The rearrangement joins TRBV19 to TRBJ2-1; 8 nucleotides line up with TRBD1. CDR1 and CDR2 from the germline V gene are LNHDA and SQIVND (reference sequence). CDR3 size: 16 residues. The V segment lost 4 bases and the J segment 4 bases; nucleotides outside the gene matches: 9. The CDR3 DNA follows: TGTGCCAGTAGTAATCCCGCCAGGGGGCTTTACAATGAGCAGTTCTTC. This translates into CASSNPARGLYNEQFF.

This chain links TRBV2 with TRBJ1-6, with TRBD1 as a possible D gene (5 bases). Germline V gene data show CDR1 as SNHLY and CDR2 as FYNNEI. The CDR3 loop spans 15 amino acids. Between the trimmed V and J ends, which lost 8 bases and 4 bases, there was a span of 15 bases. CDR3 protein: CASQVRGGYNSPLHF. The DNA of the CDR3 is TGTGCCAGCCAAGTAAGGGGCGGATATAATTCACCCCTCCACTTT. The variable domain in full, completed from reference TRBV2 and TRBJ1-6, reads EPEVTQTPSHQVTQMGQEVILRCVPISNHLYFYWYRQILGQKVEFLVSFYNNEISEKSEIFDDQFSVERPDGSNFTLKIRSTKLEDSAMYFCASQVRGGYNSPLHFGNGTRLTVT.

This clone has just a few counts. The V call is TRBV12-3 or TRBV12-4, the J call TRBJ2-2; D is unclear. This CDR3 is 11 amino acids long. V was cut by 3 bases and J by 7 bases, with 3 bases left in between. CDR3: CASSFIGELFF. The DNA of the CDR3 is TGTGCCAGCAGTTTTATCGGGGAGCTGTTTTTT.